This entry concerns a single T cell receptor (beta chain). Its target is unknown. This specimen belongs to a study of cytomegalovirus exposure and HLA in healthy donors. Whole-study results and caveats: TCR beta sequences numbering around 15,000 were associated with HLA alleles at 0.05 false discovery rate in a later analysis. As a later analysis revealed, the rate of TCR association differed by HLA locus, with DRB1 most and HLA-C fewest.

This CDR3 spans 16 amino acids. V was clipped by 3 bases and J by 0 bases, with 14 bases between them. Germline V lookup: CDR1 MGHRA, CDR2 YSYEKL. The primer mix had 60 Vbeta and 13 Jbeta primers. Data came from immunoSEQ multiplex PCR; TCRdb stores just in-frame clones and leaves some out. The sample yields just over 150,000 clones, around 74% seen once. This TCR came from a female donor in good health and CMV-seronegative. The sequenced sample consisted of PBMCs. The gene calls are TRBV4-1 and TRBJ1-2, with a weak D call TRBD1 (6 bases). The CDR3 nucleotides read TGCGCCAGCAGCCACAGCAGGGGAGGGTCTAACTATGGCTACACCTTC. The encoded protein is CASSHSRGGSNYGYTF.